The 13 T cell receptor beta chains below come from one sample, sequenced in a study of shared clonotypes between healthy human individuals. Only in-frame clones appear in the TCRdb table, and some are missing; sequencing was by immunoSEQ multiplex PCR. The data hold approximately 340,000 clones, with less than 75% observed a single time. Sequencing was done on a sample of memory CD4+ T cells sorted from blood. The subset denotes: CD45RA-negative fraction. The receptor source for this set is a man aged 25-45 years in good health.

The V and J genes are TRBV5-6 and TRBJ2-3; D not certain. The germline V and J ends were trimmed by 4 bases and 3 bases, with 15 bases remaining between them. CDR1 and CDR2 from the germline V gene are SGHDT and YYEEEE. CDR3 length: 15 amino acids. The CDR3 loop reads CASSAGIINTDTQYF. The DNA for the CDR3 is TGTGCCAGCAGCGCCGGTATAATCAATACAGATACGCAGTATTTT.

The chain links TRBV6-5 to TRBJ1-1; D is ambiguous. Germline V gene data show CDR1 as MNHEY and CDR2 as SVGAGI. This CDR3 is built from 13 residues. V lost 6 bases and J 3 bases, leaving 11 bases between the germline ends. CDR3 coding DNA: TGTGCCAGCAGCCTTCCCGGGGACACTGAAGCTTTCTTT. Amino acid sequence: CASSLPGDTEAFF.

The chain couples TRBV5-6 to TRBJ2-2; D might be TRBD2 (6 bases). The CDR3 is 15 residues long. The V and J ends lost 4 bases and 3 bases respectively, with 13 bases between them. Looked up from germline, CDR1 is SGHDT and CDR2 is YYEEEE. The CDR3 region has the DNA TGTGCCAGCAGCCAGCTAGCGACGTACACCGGGGAGCTGTTTTTT. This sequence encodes CASSQLATYTGELFF.

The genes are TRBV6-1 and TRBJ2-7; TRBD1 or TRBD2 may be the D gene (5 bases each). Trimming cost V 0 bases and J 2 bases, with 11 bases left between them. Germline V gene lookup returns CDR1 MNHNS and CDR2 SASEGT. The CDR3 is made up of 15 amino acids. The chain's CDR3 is CASSEASGTAYEQYF. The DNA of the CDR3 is TGTGCCAGCAGTGAAGCATCCGGGACGGCCTACGAGCAGTACTTC.

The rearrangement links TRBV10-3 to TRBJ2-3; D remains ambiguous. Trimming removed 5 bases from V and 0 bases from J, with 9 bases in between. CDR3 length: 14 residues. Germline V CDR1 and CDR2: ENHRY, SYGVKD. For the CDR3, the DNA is TGTGCCATCAGTCAAGGCAGAAGCACAGATACGCAGTATTTT. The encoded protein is CAISQGRSTDTQYF.

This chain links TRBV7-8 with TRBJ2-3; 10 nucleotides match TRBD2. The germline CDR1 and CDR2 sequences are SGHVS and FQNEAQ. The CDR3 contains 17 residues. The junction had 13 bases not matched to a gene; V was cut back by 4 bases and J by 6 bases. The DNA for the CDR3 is TGTGCCAGCAGCTCTACTAGCGGGACAAGCTTCGGTGATACGCAGTATTTT. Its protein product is CASSSTSGTSFGDTQYF.

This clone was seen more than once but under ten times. CDR3 sequence: CASSQDSYREKLFF. The CDR3 DNA sequence: TGTGCCAGCAGCCAAGATTCGTATCGTGAAAAACTGTTTTTT. The rearrangement uses TRBV14 and TRBJ1-4, with D uncertain. CDR1 and CDR2 from the germline V gene are SGHDN and FVKESK. Between the trimmed V and J ends, which lost 0 bases and 7 bases, there was a span of 9 bases. The CDR3 covers 14 residues.

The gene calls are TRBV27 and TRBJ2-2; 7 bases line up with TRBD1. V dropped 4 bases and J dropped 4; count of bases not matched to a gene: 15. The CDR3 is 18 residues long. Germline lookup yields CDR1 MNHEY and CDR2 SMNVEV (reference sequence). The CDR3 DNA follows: TGTGCCAGCAGTTCCTTAAGTAGGGGGCTGACCCGCACCGGGGAGCTGTTTTTT. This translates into CASSSLSRGLTRTGELFF.

CDR3 sequence: CASSLGIGRLTQYF. The DNA for the CDR3 is TGTGCCAGCAGCTTAGGAATCGGCCGCTTAACGCAGTATTTT. The genes are TRBV7-2 and TRBJ2-3; D call uncertain. CDR1 and CDR2 from the germline V gene are SGHTA and FQGNSA. The V gene lost 1 base and the J gene lost 9 bases, with 14 bases spanning the gap. The CDR3 is 14 amino acids.

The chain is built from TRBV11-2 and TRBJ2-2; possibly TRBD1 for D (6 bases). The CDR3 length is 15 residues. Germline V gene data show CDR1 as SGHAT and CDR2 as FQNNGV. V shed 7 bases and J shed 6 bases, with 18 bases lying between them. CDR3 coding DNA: TGTGCCAGCACCAAAACAGGGAGCGTGGCCGGGGAGCTGTTTTTT. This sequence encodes CASTKTGSVAGELFF.

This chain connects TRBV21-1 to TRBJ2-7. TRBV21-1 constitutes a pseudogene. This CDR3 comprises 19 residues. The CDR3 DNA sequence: TGTGCCAGCAGCAAAGTCGTTATGGCCCAAGAGGAGTCTGGACGAGAGCAGTACTTC. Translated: CASSKVVMAQEESGREQYF.

CDR3 protein: CATSRGLGSEKLFF. In DNA, the CDR3 is TGTGCCACCAGCAGGGGACTGGGAAGTGAAAAACTGTTTTTT. The chain is built from TRBV15 and TRBJ1-4; possibly TRBD1 for D (5 bases). The V end was cut by 3 bases, the J end by 7 bases, with 12 bases between. Per the germline V gene, CDR1 is LNHNV and CDR2 is YYDKDF (reference sequence). The CDR3 totals 14 residues.

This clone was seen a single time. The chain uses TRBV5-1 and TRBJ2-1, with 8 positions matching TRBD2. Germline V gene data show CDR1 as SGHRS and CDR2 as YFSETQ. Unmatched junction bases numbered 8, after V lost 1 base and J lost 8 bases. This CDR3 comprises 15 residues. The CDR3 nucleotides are TGCGCCAGCAGCTTGATCGGGACTAGTACCGATGAGCAGTTCTTC. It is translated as CASSLIGTSTDEQFF.